This TCR beta chain was observed in a study of cytomegalovirus exposure and HLA in healthy donors (dated by TCRdb to about 2017). Some background on the complete study: According to an earlier analysis of a few hundred of the donors, about 170 million T cells yielded 95 million to 140 million unique TCR beta sequences and approximately 300 Gb of sequence data. To predict cytomegalovirus infection status, the study brought together high-throughput TCR immunosequencing, statistical association of individual TCRs with disease status, and machine learning. Among the roughly 400 genotyped donors, around 81% belonged to the genetic ancestry cluster associated with self-reported Caucasian donors. Both class I and class II loci were covered by HLA typing, at four-digit resolution. The aim of the study was to test whether cataloging public T cell receptors could identify signatures of past pathogen exposure. Every repertoire in the discovery cohort had been generated on one and the same sequencing platform. Besides the first cohort of 666 subjects, a separate validation cohort made up of 120 different subjects was used. Donor age, sex, ethnicity and CMV serostatus were compiled alongside the repertoire data. The number of donors typed differed by locus, with about 629-630 for A, B, C, DRB1 and DQB1, 522 for DQA1, 600 to 610 for DPA1, and around 430 for DPB1. Roughly 300 gigabases of sequencing data and 78 million or so unique TCR sequences were included in an early release covering roughly 600 HLA-typed donors. The study used immunosequencing to profile the T cell repertoires of 670 or so subjects and linked those repertoires to cytomegalovirus serostatus. In a later analysis, previously published TCR beta repertoires from about 670 donors were re-analyzed and high-resolution HLA genotyping was added so that TCR occurrence patterns could be studied. A handful of DR-DQ haplotypes were handled as single units for association and clustering because linkage in the cohort was strong. Rather than drawing on any new phenotypic data, the later analysis identified candidate immune exposures from TCR beta sequences and the way those sequences occurred across donors. In a later genetic analysis, genome-wide SNP genotypes for about 55% of the 666 donors were used, and that subset was treated as a discovery cohort. Among over 350 genotyped donors of the cohort, an average of approximately 240,000 unique TCR beta nucleotide sequences were sequenced per donor, about a sixth of them non-productive. To decide whether each TCR beta V gene segment behaved as functional or pseudogenic, an earlier analysis of some 600 of the donors relied on high-throughput TCR beta sequencing.

CDR1 and CDR2, per the germline V gene (reference sequence), are LNHDA and SQIVND. V was cut back by 5 bases and J by 1 base, leaving a gap of 23 bases between them. Inclusive of the bounding cysteine and phenylalanine, the CDR3 is 18 residues long. Only CDR3 DNA is held: 54 bases, read in frame from base 1. Library preparation used the immunoSEQ multiplex PCR assay. For the multiplex PCR, a mixture combining 60 forward primers for TCR Vbeta segments and 13 reverse primers for TCR Jbeta segments was used. A multiplex PCR assay on genomic DNA amplified the CDR3 region of rearranged TCR beta genes. On the Illumina HiSeq System, the amplified TCR beta libraries were sequenced as 87-base-pair reads. Regarding the original processing steps: A later analysis counted approximately 74 million unique TCR beta chains across the 500 to 850 repertoires, and some 12 million of these chains were shared by at least two donors. Raw reads were error-corrected and collapsed into unique sequences with a nearest-neighbor algorithm that merged closely related sequences to remove PCR and sequencing errors. Alignment of CDR3 sequences to IMGT reference sequences was used to assign V, D and J gene segments. For a sequence to be retained, a match of at least six nucleotides was required to both a V gene segment and a J gene segment. Rearrangements were classified as productive when the CDR3 lacked stop codons and remained in frame with V and J, and all other rearrangements were classified as non-productive. Following IMGT convention, CDR3 was defined as the stretch from the second conserved V-encoded cysteine up to the conserved J-encoded phenylalanine. Sequences without an unambiguous match to a single V gene segment were excluded from the earlier analysis of 587 of the donors. In an earlier analysis of almost 600 of the donors, a V segment was called functional when productive rearrangements were above 56.7%, and segregating when the standard deviation between donors exceeded 5%. A statistical classification framework was built for diagnosing cytomegalovirus status from the catalog of TCR beta chain sequences. V and J gene assignment, in a later analysis, came from comparing TCR nucleotide sequences with IMGT/GENE-DB human TR gene sequences. Using the TCRdist pipeline, a later analysis assigned CDR3 sequences along with most-parsimonious VDJ recombination scenarios. In a later analysis, each TCR beta chain was defined by its CDR3 amino acid sequence together with its V-gene family, and reads lacking a unique V-gene family were excluded. A later analysis removed 550 to 650 highly shared, low-generation-probability nucleotide sequences to deal with suspected cross-contamination and a sequencing artifact. In a later analysis, a clonal expansion index was calculated for each public chain from normalized within-repertoire ranks of inferred template counts. In a later analysis, generation probabilities were computed using a VDJ recombination model fitted to out-of-frame rearrangements, and the results were checked against IGoR. Hypergeometric tests were used in a later analysis to score TCR-TCR, TCR-HLA and TCR-CMV co-occurrence, with a repertoire-size bias correction applied to the TCR pairs. A later analysis estimated false discovery rates by permuting HLA or CMV assignments 20 times. In a later analysis, co-occurring TCRs were grouped using DBSCAN, and TCRdist sequence similarity was added for clustering within HLA-allele-positive subsets. Repertoires with fewer than 30,000 or more than 120,000 public chains, plus five repertoires with anomalous nucleotide sharing, were excluded from co-occurrence clustering. TCRdb mirrors the immuneACCESS table, restricted to in-frame sequences. Some clones are absent from its copies; in checked studies, under half trace to an unresolved V gene, and the reason for the others is unknown. That table furnishes V, J and clone size, whereas the DNA furnished D and trimming. This sample has some 110,000 clones in its table, and over 75% of those were observed once. Of the sample, around 6.1% is held by the ten largest clones.

In total, just over 650 healthy bone marrow donors made up the cohort. At the time of sampling, all cohort members were nominally healthy, though unrecorded immune exposures were likely present. The donor was CMV seropositive and was included in the group of 250 to 300 seropositive cohort members. Every donor gave a peripheral blood sample, and the peripheral blood mononuclear cells from that sample were used for TCR beta sequencing. The Qiagen DNeasy Blood Extraction Kit was used to extract genomic DNA from the blood cell samples. Comment on this clone: Its antigen remains undetermined. Nothing much larger sits one base from this clone, and base qualities are not available.

Results the study describes overall, beyond this receptor: An association between a missense DCLRE1C variant and V-gene and J-gene trimming of TCR beta chains was found in a later genetic analysis and replicated in an independent cohort. Broadly in line with IMGT annotations, most TCR beta V segments showed up in productive rearrangements about 87% or about 30% of the time in an earlier analysis of several hundred of the donors. Because counts were too low, seventeen rarely observed V segments, including chromosome 9 orphons, were excluded from the earlier analysis of under 650 of the donors. At a false discovery rate of 0.05, a later analysis linked around 15,000 TCR beta sequences to specific HLA alleles. Some IMGT-functional V segments, including TRBV6-2 and TRBV6-3, could not be told apart with the 87-base-pair reads, so those segments were excluded. In a later analysis, HLA-associated TCR beta chains showed more clonal expansion and lower generation probabilities than non-associated chains that were equally common. The only immune exposure information available for the cohort was CMV serostatus. Compared with the roughly 700-donor mean, donors in an Asian-associated ancestry cluster had fewer N-insertions in productive TCRs, according to a later genetic analysis. Most TCR sequences were observed very rarely across donors, whereas some public TCRs were present in many individuals. A later analysis found that most CMV-associated TCR beta chains appeared HLA-restricted, with HLA associations seemingly driven largely by CMV exposure. In vitro tests confirmed that a few of the cytomegalovirus-associated TCR beta chains recognize cytomegalovirus antigens. The study listed approximately 150 TCR beta chains as associated with cytomegalovirus. Cytomegalovirus status was reported to be diagnosed by the classifier with high specificity and sensitivity in both the original and validation cohorts. The cohort was sequenced for TCR beta chains only, and without alpha or paired-chain data the features that could be detected were limited. Because HLA typing was missing for some donors at each locus, association tests included only the typed subset. Assigning TCR associations to individual alleles was difficult when HLA alleles, especially DR and DQ, strongly co-occurred. It was suggested by the authors that the approach could potentially be generalized to other disease states and immunological phenotypes. A further reported finding was that TCR beta sequences accurately predicted the HLA-A and HLA-B alleles for most subjects in the first cohort. In a later analysis, several top co-occurrence clusters were reported to appear linked to parvovirus B19, influenza, CMV and Epstein-Barr virus. A group of highly shared sequence variants was considered likely to be a technical artifact of the sequencing pipeline. A later analysis found that TCR association rates varied across HLA loci, with DRB1 alleles showing the most associated TCRs and HLA-C alleles the fewest. The presence/absence analyses assumed that sequencing depth was roughly uniform across donors, and that assumption may not be true. Correlated functional status among segregating V segments might reflect linkage disequilibrium, but an unknown experimental factor could not be ruled out.

The sequencing sample was made of PBMCs. The chain joins TRBV19 to TRBJ2-5; TRBD1 is possibly the D segment (6 matching bases). This TCR was recovered from a man aged 55-75 years in good health and CMV-seropositive. The CDR3 protein is CASSQTDQGPFLQETQYF. In nucleotide form, the sequence is TGTGCCAGTAGTCAAACCGACCAGGGGCCGTTCCTCCAAGAGACCCAGTACTTC.